This is a list of T cell receptor beta chains from one sample in a study of breast tumors, draining lymph nodes, adjacent tissues. TCRdb reprocessed the multiplex PCR reads via MiXCR and lists one record per CDR3 protein. The top ten clones hold roughly 2% of a sample with about 130,000 distinct CDR3 sequences, 20% to 25% of them seen once. The sample comprised axillary lymph node tissue. All receptors come from a female donor with breast cancer. Some clones in this sample may be carry-over from other donors' samples. CDR3s include the opening cysteine and the closing phenylalanine or tryptophan. A D gene is named only where the DNA matches it firmly. The listing skips clone size in some rows; elsewhere it reads once, few, many or a size class.

clone_size	d_call	v_call	j_call	cdr3_nt	cdr3_aa
medium-sized	TRBD2	TRBV20-1	TRBJ2-7	TGCAGTGCCGACCTCCCTAGCGGGAAATCCTACGAGCAGTACTTC	CSADLPSGKSYEQYF
many	TRBD1	TRBV7-2	TRBJ1-2	TGTGCCAGCAGCCTTTGGACAGGGGTAACTTATGGCTACACCTTC	CASSLWTGVTYGYTF
many	TRBD1	TRBV11-2	TRBJ1-4	TGTGCCAGCAGCTTAGAGTCAAGCAACTCAGGGGGCGAGGATGAAAAACTGTTTTTT	CASSLESSNSGGEDEKLFF
many	-	TRBV7-3	TRBJ2-1	TGTGCCAGCAGCTTGATCGCCGACAGCTACAATGAGCAGTTCTTC	CASSLIADSYNEQFF
many	-	TRBV6-6	TRBJ1-2	TGTGCCAGCAGTTACCCCCGGCTCGGGGATGTCGGCTACACCTTC	CASSYPRLGDVGYTF
many	-	TRBV2	TRBJ1-2	TGTGCCAGCAGTGTAGACATTCGCGGCTATGGCTACACCTTC	CASSVDIRGYGYTF
few	TRBD2	TRBV4-1	TRBJ2-7	TGCGCCAGCAGCCAAGAAGCGGGACTAGCGGGAGGTGCCTACGAGCAGTACTTC	CASSQEAGLAGGAYEQYF
many	TRBD2	TRBV10-3	TRBJ2-3	TGTGCCATCAGCCCCCTTTGGGCTAGCGGGACTGCTAGCACAGATACGCAGTATTTT	CAISPLWASGTASTDTQYF
few	TRBD1	TRBV30	TRBJ1-2	TGTGCCTGGAAATTTGGGGACAGGGGTTCTTCCTATGGCTACCCCTTC	CAWKFGDRGSSYGYPF
many	TRBD1	TRBV6-2/TRBV6-3	TRBJ1-4	TGTGCCAGCAGTCCCTACAGGGGGCGAACTAATGAAAAACTGTTTTTT	CASSPYRGRTNEKLFF
-	TRBD2	TRBV11-2	TRBJ2-1	TGTGCCAGCAGCTTCACTAGCGGAGTTTACAATGAGCAGTTCTTC	CASSFTSGVYNEQFF
many	-	TRBV5-1	TRBJ2-7	TGCGCCAGCAGCTTGGGTAGCGCTGACTACGAGCAGTACTTC	CASSLGSADYEQYF
many	-	TRBV27	TRBJ1-5	TGTGCCAGCAGTCCCCTGGTGGCAGGGCCGAATCAGCCCCAGCATTTT	CASSPLVAGPNQPQHF
many	TRBD1	TRBV2	TRBJ1-5	TGTGCCAGCAGGGGGACAGGGTCCCCTCAGCCCCAGCATTTT	CASRGTGSPQPQHF
few	TRBD2	TRBV3-1	TRBJ2-1	TGTGCCAGCAGCCCCTGGCCTAGCGGGGTAAACAATGAGCAGTTCTTC	CASSPWPSGVNNEQFF
many	-	TRBV24-1	TRBJ2-7	TGTGCCACCGGCCGGGGAGAGCAGTACTTC	CATGRGEQYF
many	TRBD1	TRBV13	TRBJ2-3	TGTGCCAGCAGCCAACAGACAGGGATAACAGATACGCAGTATTTT	CASSQQTGITDTQYF
many	-	TRBV7-9	TRBJ2-6	TGTGCCAGCAGCTCGTTCGGTGTGGGGGCGGCCAACGTCCTGACTTTC	CASSSFGVGAANVLTF
-	-	TRBV30	TRBJ2-2	TGTGCCTGGACCCTCACGGTCGGGGAGCTGTTTTTT	CAWTLTVGELFF
many	-	TRBV19	TRBJ2-7	TGTGCCAGTAGTGTCCGGGACTCAACGTTAGACGAGCAGTACTTC	CASSVRDSTLDEQYF
-	TRBD2	TRBV9	TRBJ2-4	TGTGCCAGCAGCCCCACCGGGAGGGCCTTGGTAGCCAAAAACATTCAGTACTTC	CASSPTGRALVAKNIQYF
-	-	TRBV5-6	TRBJ2-3	TGTGCCAGCAGCCTTAGAACCGGGAGTGGGAGGCAGTACTTT	CASSLRTGSGRQYF
many	-	TRBV15	TRBJ2-7	TGTGCCACCAGCAGAGATAGGGATGTGGTGTACGAGCAGTACTTC	CATSRDRDVVYEQYF
many	TRBD1	TRBV27	TRBJ2-2	TGTGCCAGCAGTGGACGACAGGGGGCCTTGGGGGAGCTGTTTTTT	CASSGRQGALGELFF
many	-	TRBV5-6	TRBJ1-2	TGTGCCAGCAGCCCCACAGACAGGCTGTTGGGCTACACCTTC	CASSPTDRLLGYTF
-	-	TRBV6-1	TRBJ2-1	TGTGCCATCCAGTCCTTAGGACAAAGCTCCTACAATGAGCAGTTCTTC	CAIQSLGQSSYNEQFF
many	-	TRBV19	TRBJ1-6	TGTGCCAGTAGGCGCCATTCGGGTTCACCCCTCCACTTT	CASRRHSGSPLHF
-	-	TRBV12-3/TRBV12-4	TRBJ2-2	TGTGCCAGCAAAAAAGGGTCCAGCGGAAACACCGGGGAGCTGTTTTTT	CASKKGSSGNTGELFF
-	TRBD1	TRBV2	TRBJ2-7	TGTGCCAGCAGGCCGGGACAGGGGTCACCCTACGAGCAGTACTTC	CASRPGQGSPYEQYF
many	TRBD2	TRBV12-3/TRBV12-4	TRBJ2-3	TGTGCCAGCAGTCCATTAGCGGGAGTGGGAGATACGCAGTATTTT	CASSPLAGVGDTQYF
many	TRBD1	TRBV7-9	TRBJ2-7	TGTGCCAGCAGCTTTCAGGGACAGTCACACTACGAGCAGTACTTC	CASSFQGQSHYEQYF
many	TRBD1	TRBV9	TRBJ1-5	TGTGCCAGCAGCGCGGACAGGGTTGGTCAGCCCCAGCATTTT	CASSADRVGQPQHF
many	-	TRBV9	TRBJ2-1	TGTGCCAGCAGCGTAGGGTCGGGCCCCCTCAACAATGAGCAGTTCTTC	CASSVGSGPLNNEQFF
few	-	TRBV28	TRBJ2-6	TGTGCCAGCAGTTTGACGGAAGGGGCCAACGTCCTGACTTTC	CASSLTEGANVLTF
-	-	TRBV3-1	TRBJ2-7	TGTGCCAGCAGCCAAGGGGGCCGGCCCTCCTACGAGCAGTACTTC	CASSQGGRPSYEQYF
many	-	TRBV28	TRBJ2-7	TGTGCCAGCAGTTTACTCGGTTGGCAGGGGCGTGAGCAGTACTTC	CASSLLGWQGREQYF